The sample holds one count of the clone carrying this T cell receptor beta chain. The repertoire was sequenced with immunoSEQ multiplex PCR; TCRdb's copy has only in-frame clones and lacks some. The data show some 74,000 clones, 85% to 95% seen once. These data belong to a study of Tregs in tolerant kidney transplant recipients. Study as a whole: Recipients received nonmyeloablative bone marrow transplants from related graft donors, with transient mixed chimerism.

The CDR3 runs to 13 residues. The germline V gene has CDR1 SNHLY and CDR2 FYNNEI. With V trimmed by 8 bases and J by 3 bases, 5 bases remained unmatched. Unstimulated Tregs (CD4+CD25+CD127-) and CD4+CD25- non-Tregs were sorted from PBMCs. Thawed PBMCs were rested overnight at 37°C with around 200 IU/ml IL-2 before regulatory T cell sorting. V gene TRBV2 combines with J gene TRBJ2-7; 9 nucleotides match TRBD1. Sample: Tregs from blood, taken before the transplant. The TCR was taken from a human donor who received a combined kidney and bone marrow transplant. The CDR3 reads CASQTGGDYEQYF. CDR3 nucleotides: TGTGCCAGCCAAACAGGGGGCGACTACGAGCAGTACTTC.